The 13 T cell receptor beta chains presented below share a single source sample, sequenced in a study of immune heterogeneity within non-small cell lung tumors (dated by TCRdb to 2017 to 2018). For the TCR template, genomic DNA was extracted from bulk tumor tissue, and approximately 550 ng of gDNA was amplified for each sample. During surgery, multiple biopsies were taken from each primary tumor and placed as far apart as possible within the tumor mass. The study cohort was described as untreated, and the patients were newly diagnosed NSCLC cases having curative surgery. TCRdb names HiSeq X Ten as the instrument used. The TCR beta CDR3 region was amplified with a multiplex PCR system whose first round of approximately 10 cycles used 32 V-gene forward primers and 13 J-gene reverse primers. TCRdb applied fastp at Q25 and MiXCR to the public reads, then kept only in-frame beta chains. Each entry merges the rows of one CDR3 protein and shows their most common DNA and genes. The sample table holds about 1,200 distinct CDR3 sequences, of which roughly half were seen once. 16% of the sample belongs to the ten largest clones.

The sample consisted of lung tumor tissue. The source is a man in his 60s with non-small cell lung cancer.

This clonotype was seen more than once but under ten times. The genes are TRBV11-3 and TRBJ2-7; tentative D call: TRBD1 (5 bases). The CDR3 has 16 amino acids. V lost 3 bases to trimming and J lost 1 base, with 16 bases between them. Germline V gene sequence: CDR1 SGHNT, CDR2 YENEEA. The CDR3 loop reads CASSFLGSTASYEQYF. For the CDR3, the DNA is TGTGCCAGCAGCTTCCTGGGTTCGACAGCATCCTACGAGCAGTACTTC.

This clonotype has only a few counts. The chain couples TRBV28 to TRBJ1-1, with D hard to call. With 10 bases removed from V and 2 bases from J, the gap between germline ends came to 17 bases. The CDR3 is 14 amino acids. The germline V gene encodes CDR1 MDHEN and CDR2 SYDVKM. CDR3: CATSRSGRNTEAFF. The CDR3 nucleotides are TGTGCCACATCCCGCTCTGGACGAAACACTGAAGCTTTCTTT.

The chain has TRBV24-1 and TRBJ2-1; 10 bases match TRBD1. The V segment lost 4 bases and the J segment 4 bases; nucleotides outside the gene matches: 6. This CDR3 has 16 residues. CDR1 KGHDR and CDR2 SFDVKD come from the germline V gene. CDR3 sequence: CATSDPRDRGYNEQFF. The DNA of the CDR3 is TGTGCCACCAGTGACCCCCGGGACAGGGGATACAATGAGCAGTTCTTC.

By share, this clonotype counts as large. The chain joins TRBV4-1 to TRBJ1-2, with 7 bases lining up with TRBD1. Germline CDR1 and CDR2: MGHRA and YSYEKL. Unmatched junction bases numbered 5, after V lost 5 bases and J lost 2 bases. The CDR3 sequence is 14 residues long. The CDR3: CASSRPGGNYGYTF. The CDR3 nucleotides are TGCGCCAGCAGCAGGCCAGGGGGGAACTATGGCTACACCTTC.

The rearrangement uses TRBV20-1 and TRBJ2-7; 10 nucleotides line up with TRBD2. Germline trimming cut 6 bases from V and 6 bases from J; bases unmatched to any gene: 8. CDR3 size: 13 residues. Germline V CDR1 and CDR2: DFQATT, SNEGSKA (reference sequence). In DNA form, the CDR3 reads TGCAGTGCCACCCTAGCGGGAGCCGGCGAGCAGTACTTC. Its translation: CSATLAGAGEQYF.

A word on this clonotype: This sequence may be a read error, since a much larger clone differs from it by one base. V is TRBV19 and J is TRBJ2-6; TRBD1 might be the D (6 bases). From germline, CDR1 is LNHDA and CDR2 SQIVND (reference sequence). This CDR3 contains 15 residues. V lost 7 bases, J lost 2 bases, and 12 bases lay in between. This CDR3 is CASIDRLPGANVLTF. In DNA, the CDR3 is TGTGCCAGTATTGACAGGCTCCCTGGGGCCAACGTCCTGACTTTC.

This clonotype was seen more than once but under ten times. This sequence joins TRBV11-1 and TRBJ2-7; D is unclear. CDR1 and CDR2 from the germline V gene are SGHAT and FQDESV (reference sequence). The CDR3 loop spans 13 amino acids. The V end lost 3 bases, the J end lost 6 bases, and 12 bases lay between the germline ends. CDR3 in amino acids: CASSFLSPREQYF. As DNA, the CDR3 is TGTGCCAGCAGCTTTCTCAGCCCCCGCGAGCAGTACTTC.

For the CDR3, the DNA is TGTGCCAGCAGTGAACCGGGACAGGGGGGCTACGAGCAGTACTTC. Protein product: CASSEPGQGGYEQYF. The rearrangement joins TRBV28 to TRBJ2-7; 11 positions agree with TRBD1. Unmatched junction bases numbered 6, after V lost 5 bases and J lost 3 bases. Germline V gene sequence: CDR1 MDHEN, CDR2 SYDVKM. This CDR3 spans 15 amino acids.

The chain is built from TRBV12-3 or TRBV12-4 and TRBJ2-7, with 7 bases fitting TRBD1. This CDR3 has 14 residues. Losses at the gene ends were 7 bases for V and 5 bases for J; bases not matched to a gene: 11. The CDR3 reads CASIYETGIHEQYF. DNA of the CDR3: TGTGCCAGCATTTACGAGACAGGGATCCACGAGCAGTACTTC.

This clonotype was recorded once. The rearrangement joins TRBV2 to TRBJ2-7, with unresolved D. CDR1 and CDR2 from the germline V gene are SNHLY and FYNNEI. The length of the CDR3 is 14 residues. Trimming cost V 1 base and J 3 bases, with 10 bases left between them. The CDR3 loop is CASSEDRISYEQYF. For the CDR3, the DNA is TGTGCCAGCAGTGAAGATAGGATTAGCTACGAGCAGTACTTC.

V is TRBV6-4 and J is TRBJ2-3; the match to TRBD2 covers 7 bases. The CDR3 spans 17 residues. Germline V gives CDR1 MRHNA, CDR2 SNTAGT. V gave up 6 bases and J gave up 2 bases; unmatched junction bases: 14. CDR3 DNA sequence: TGTGCCAGCAGCCCTTCGACGGGAGGTGGGTCCACAGATACGCAGTATTTT. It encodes CASSPSTGGGSTDTQYF.

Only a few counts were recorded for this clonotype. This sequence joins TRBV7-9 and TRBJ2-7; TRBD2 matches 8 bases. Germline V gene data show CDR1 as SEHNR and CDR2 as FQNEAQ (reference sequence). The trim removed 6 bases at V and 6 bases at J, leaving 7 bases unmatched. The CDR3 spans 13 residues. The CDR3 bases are TGTGCCAGCAGACTGTCTAGCGGGCGCGAGCAGTACTTC. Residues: CASRLSSGREQYF.

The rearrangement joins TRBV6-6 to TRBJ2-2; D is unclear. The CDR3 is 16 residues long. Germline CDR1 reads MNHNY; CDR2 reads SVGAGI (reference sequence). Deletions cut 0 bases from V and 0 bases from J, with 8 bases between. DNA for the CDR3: TGTGCCAGCAGTTACTCGGGAAACCCGAACACCGGGGAGCTGTTTTTT. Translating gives CASSYSGNPNTGELFF.